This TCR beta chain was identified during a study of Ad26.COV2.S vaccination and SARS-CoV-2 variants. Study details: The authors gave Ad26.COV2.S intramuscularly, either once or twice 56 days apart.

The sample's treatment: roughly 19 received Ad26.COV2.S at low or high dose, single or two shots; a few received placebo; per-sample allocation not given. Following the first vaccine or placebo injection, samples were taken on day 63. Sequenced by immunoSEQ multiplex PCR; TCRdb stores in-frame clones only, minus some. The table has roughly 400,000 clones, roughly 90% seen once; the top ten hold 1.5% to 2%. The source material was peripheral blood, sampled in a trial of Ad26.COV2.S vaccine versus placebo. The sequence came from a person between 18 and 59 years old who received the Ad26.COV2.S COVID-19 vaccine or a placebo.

The CDR3 region is CASSQVGSLGEKLFF. In nucleotides, the CDR3 is TGTGCCAGCAGCCAAGTGGGCTCTTTAGGCGAAAAACTGTTTTTT. The chain carries TRBV3-1 (or the pseudogene TRBV3-2) and TRBJ1-4; D remains unclear. This CDR3 comprises 15 residues. V was clipped by 1 base and J by 8 bases, with 14 bases between them. Germline V gives CDR1 LGHDT, CDR2 YNNKEL (reference sequence).